This TCR beta chain was documented in a study of glioma-infiltrating T cells. Whole-study findings and limits: Above-expected tissue-blood divergence occurred in all gliomas, most in low-grade ones. CDR3 overlap between tissue and blood was very small.

From germline, CDR1 is ENHRY and CDR2 SYGVKD. Between the trimmed V and J ends, which lost 7 bases and 3 bases, there was a span of 17 bases. The CDR3 contains 15 residues. The iRepertoire nested amplicon-rescue multiplex PCR amplified TCR alpha and beta CDR3s from RNA. Input was about 85-450 ng of tissue mRNA or PBMC total RNA. TCRdb recomputed calls from the multiplex PCR reads with MiXCR, one row per CDR3 protein. In the table there are more than 90,000 distinct CDR3 sequences, 35% to 45% of which are singletons. There are many counts of this clonotype. What it binds is unknown. Sequencing was performed on glioma tissue, nonneoplastic brain tissue, or PBMCs (not recorded which). The rearrangement uses TRBV10-3 and TRBJ2-3; D possibly corresponds to TRBD1 (6 bases). This clonotype originated in a human donor with low-grade glioma or glioblastoma, undergoing nonglioma brain surgery, or in good health (not recorded which). The CDR3 region has the DNA TGTGCCATCAAGGACAGTCTAGATGGAACAGATACGCAGTATTTT. Residues: CAIKDSLDGTDTQYF.